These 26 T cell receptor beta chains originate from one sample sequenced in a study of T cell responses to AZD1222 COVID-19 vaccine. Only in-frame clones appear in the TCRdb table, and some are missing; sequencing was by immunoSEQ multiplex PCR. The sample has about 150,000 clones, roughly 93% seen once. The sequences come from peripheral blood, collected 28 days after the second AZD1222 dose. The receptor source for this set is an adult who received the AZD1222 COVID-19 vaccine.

The CDR3 sequence is CASSVTPGQGATEAFF. The DNA for the CDR3 is TGTGCCAGCAGCGTGACTCCGGGACAGGGGGCTACTGAAGCTTTCTTT. The gene calls are TRBV9 and TRBJ1-1; TRBD1 agrees at 12 bases. The V segment lost 2 bases and the J segment 5 bases; nucleotides outside the gene matches: 7. The CDR3 loop spans 16 amino acids. Germline V lookup: CDR1 SGDLS, CDR2 YYNGEE.

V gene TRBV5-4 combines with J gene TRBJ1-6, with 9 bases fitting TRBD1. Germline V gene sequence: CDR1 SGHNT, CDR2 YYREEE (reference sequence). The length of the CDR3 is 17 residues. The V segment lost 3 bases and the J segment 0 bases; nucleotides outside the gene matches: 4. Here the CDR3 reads CASSWGTGSSYNSPLHF. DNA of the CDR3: TGTGCCAGCAGCTGGGGGACAGGGAGCTCCTATAATTCACCCCTCCACTTT.

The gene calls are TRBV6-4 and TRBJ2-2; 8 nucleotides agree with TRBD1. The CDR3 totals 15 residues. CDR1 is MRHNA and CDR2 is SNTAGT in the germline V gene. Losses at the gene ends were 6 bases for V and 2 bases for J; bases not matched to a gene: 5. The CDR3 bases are TGTGCCAGCAGCCCGACAGGGGATAACACCGGGGAGCTGTTTTTT. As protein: CASSPTGDNTGELFF.

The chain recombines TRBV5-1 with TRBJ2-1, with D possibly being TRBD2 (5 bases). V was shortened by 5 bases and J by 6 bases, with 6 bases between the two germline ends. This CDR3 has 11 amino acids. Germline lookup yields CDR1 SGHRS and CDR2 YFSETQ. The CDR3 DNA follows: TGCGCCAGCAGAGGAGGCAATGAGCAGTTCTTC. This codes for CASRGGNEQFF.

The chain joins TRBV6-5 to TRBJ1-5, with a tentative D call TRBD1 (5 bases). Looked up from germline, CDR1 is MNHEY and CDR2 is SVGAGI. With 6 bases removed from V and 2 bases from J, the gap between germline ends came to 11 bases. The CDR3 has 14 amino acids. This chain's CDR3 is CASRTRGGNQPQHF. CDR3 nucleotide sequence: TGTGCCAGCAGGACAAGGGGTGGCAATCAGCCCCAGCATTTT.

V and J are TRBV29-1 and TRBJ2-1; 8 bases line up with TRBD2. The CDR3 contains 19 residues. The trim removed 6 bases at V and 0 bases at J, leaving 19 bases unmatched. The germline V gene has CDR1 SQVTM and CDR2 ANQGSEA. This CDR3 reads CSVLKGLATKPLSYNEQFF. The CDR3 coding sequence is TGCAGCGTATTAAAAGGACTAGCAACCAAACCCCTCTCCTACAATGAGCAGTTCTTC.

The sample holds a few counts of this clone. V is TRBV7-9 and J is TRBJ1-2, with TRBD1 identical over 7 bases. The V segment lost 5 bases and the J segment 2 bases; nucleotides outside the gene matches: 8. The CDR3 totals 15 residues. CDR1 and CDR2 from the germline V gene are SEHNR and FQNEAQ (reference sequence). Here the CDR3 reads CASSHWDRINYGYTF. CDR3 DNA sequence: TGTGCCAGCAGCCACTGGGACAGAATAAACTATGGCTACACCTTC.

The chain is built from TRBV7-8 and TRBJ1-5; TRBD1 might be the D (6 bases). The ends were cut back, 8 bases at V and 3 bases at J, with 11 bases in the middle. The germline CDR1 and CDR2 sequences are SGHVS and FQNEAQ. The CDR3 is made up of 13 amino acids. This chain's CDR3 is CASRGQSNQPQHF. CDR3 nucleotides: TGTGCCAGCCGAGGACAGTCCAATCAGCCCCAGCATTTT.

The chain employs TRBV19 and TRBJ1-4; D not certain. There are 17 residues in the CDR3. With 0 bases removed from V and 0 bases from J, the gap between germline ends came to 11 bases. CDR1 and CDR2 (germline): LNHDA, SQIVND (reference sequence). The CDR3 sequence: CASSIEGSPATNEKLFF. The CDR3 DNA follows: TGTGCCAGTAGTATAGAGGGGTCCCCCGCAACTAATGAAAAACTGTTTTTT.

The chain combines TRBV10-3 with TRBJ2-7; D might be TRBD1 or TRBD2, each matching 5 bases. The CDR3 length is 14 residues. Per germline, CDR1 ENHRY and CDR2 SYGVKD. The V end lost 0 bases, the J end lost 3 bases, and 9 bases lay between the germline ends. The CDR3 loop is CAISESGANYEQYF. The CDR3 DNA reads TGTGCCATCAGTGAGTCCGGGGCCAACTACGAGCAGTACTTC.

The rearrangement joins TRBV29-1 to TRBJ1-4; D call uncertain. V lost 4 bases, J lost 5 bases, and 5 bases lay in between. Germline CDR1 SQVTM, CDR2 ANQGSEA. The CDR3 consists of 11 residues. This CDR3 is CSVVLNEKLFF. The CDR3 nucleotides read TGCAGCGTTGTTTTGAATGAAAAACTGTTTTTT.

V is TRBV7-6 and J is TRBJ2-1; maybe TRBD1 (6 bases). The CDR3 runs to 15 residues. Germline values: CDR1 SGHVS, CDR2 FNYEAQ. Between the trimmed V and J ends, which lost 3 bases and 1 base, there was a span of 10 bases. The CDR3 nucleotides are TGTGCCAGCAGCTTTGCCGGGACATCCTACAATGAGCAGTTCTTC. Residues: CASSFAGTSYNEQFF.

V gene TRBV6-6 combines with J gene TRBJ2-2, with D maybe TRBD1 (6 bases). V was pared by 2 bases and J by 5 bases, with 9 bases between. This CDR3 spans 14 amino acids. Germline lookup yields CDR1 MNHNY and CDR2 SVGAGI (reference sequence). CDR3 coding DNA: TGTGCCAGCAGTTACAGGACAGAAACCGGGGAGCTGTTTTTT. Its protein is CASSYRTETGELFF.

CDR3 nucleotide sequence: TGTGCCAGCAGCAATATCGGGTGGTTAGACAGGAAAGCTAGCACAGATACGCAGTATTTT. Translating gives CASSNIGWLDRKASTDTQYF. V is TRBV7-6 and J is TRBJ2-3, with a possible D match to TRBD1 (6 bases). Trimming removed 5 bases from V and 0 bases from J, with 27 bases in between. The V gene's germline CDR1 is SGHVS and CDR2 FNYEAQ. The CDR3 contains 20 residues.

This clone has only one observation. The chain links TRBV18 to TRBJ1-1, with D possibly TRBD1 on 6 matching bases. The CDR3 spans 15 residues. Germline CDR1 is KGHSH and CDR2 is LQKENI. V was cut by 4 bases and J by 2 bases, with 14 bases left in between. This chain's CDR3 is CASSQMTGANTEAFF. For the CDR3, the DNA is TGTGCCAGCTCACAAATGACAGGCGCAAACACTGAAGCTTTCTTT.

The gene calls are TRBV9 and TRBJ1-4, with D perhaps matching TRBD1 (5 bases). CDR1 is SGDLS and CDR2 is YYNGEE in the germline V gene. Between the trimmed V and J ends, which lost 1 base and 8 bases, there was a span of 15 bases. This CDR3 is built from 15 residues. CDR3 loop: CASSVNEGTREKLFF. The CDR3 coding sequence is TGTGCCAGCAGCGTAAATGAGGGGACGAGAGAAAAACTGTTTTTT.

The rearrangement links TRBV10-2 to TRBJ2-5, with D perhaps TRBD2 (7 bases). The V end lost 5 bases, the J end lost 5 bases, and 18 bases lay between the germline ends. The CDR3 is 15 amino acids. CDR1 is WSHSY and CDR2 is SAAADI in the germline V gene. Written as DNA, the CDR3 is TGCGCCAGCAGTTCAAAACGGGGGGCCCGGGAGACCCAGTACTTC. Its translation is CASSSKRGARETQYF.

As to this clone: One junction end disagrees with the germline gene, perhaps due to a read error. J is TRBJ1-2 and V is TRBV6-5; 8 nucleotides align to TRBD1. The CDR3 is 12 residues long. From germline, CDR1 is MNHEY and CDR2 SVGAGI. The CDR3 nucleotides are TGTGCCAGCAGTTTCACCAAGGACAGGGCTGCCTTC. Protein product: CASSFTKDRAAF.

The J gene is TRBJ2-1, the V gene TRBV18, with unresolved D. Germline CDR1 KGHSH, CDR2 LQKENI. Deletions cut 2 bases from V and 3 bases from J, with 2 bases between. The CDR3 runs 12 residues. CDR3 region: CASSPDYNEQFF. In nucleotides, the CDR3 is TGTGCCAGCTCACCAGACTACAATGAGCAGTTCTTC.

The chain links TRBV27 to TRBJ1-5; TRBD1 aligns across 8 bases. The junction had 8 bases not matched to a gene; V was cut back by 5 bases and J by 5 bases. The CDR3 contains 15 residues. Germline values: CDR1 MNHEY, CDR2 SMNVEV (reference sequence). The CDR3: CASSIRGQGDQPQHF. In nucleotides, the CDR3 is TGTGCCAGCAGTATCCGTGGACAGGGCGATCAGCCCCAGCATTTT.

The CDR3 sequence is CSVAGLAYPYNEQFF. The CDR3 region has the DNA TGCAGCGTGGCCGGACTAGCGTATCCCTACAATGAGCAGTTCTTC. The gene calls are TRBV29-1 and TRBJ2-1; 9 nucleotides line up with TRBD2. The CDR3 is made up of 15 amino acids. Trimming removed 6 bases from V and 2 bases from J; junction bases left unmatched: 8. Germline lookup yields CDR1 SQVTM and CDR2 ANQGSEA.

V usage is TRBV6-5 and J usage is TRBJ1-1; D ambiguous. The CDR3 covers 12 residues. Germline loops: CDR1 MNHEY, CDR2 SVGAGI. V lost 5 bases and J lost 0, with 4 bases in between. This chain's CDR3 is CASSRMNTEAFF. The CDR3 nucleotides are TGTGCCAGCAGTCGTATGAACACTGAAGCTTTCTTT.

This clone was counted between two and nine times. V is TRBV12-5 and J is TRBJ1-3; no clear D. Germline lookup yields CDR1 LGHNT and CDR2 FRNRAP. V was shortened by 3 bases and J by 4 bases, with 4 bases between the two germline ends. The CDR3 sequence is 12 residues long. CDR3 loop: CASGFPGNTIYF. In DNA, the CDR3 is TGTGCTAGTGGTTTTCCGGGAAACACCATATATTTT.

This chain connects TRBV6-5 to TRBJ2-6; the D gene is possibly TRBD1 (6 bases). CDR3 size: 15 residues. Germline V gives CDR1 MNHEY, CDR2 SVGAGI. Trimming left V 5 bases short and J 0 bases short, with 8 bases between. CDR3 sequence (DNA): TGTGCCAGCAGTAAACAGGGCTCTGGGGCCAACGTCCTGACTTTC. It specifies CASSKQGSGANVLTF.

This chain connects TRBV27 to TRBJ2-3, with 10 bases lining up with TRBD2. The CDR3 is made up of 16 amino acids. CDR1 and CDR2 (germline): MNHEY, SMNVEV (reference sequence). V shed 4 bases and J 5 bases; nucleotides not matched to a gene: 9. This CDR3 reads CASSSQGLASRDTQYF. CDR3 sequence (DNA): TGTGCCAGCAGTTCACAGGGACTAGCGAGTCGAGATACGCAGTATTTT.

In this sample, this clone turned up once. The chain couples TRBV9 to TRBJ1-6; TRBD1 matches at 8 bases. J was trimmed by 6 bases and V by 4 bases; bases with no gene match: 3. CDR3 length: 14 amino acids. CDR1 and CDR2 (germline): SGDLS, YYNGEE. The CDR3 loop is CASSPGTGNSPLHF. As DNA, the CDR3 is TGTGCCAGCAGCCCAGGGACAGGTAATTCACCCCTCCACTTT.